Reported below is one TCR beta chain. This sample is drawn from a study of blood T cell repertoires in COVID-19. About the research overall: Samples representing acute and convalescent COVID-19 were sourced from the United States, Italy and Spain.

Authors' methods: Counts of nucleated cells, estimated from reference gene primer amplification, were obtained. Some clones are missing from TCRdb's copy, which holds only in-frame ones; the method was immunoSEQ multiplex PCR. The V and J calls and the clone size are those of that table, but D and trimming were determined from the DNA. The sample yields about 88,000 clones, roughly 80% seen once. The CDR3 spans 14 residues. Germline-derived CDR1 and CDR2 are DFQATT and SNEGSKA (reference sequence). Germline trimming cut 3 bases from V and 1 base from J; bases unmatched to any gene: 3. This receptor was identified in a human donor in a cohort sampled during active COVID-19. The sample consisted of peripheral blood. V and J are TRBV20-1 and TRBJ2-1; TRBD1 agrees at 7 bases. CDR3 in amino acids: CSASKGQSYNEQFF. DNA of the CDR3: TGCAGTGCTAGTAAGGGACAGTCCTACAATGAGCAGTTCTTC.